What follows is one T cell receptor beta chain and its context. The CDR3 covers 13 residues. With 1 base removed from V and 8 bases from J, the gap between germline ends came to 11 bases. In the authors' workflow: Estimates of nucleated cell counts were drawn from the amplification of reference gene primers. Libraries were prepared by immunoSEQ multiplex PCR; TCRdb keeps only in-frame clonotypes and omits some of them. V and J calls and clone size follow that table, whereas D and trimming were derived from the DNA. This sample carries 40,000 to 60,000 clones, approximately 86% of them seen once, and the ten largest clones take less than 6.5%. This record comes from a study of blood T cell repertoires in COVID-19. Turning to the study itself: COVID-19 samples, acute and convalescent, were from the United States, Italy and Spain. PBMCs, B-cell-depleted T cells, or T cells were the source of the cDNA or gDNA that made up the material.

The rearrangement links TRBV12-3 or TRBV12-4 to TRBJ1-1; D not certain. The sample was peripheral blood. This receptor was obtained from a man in his forties with active COVID-19. CDR3 DNA: TGTGCCAGCAGTTTAGGTGGGCGATTCGAAGCTTTCTTT. Protein product: CASSLGGRFEAFF.